This T cell receptor (beta chain) was obtained from a study of beta chain features in type 1 diabetes. Notes on the study in general: PCR might preferentially amplify shorter templates, equally in patients and controls. Across patients, naive, central memory and Treg TCRB repertoires exhibited apparently greater similarity than was observed across healthy donors.

The sequenced template was cDNA made from the entire isolated RNA. Assay used: immunoSEQ multiplex PCR; TCRdb lists only in-frame clones, some missing. Seen here are 150,000 or so clones, nearly 9.5% observed once, and the top ten hold 0.6% to 0.85%. This clone was seen ten or more times. As yet, its antigen is unknown. V lost 5 bases and J lost 3, with 17 bases in between. Germline V CDR1 and CDR2: LNHDA, SQIVND (reference sequence). The CDR3 is made up of 15 amino acids. The purity of all sorted populations exceeded 95%. The genes are TRBV19 and TRBJ2-7; maybe TRBD1 (6 bases). This TCR derives from a young man in good health. Sequencing was performed on central memory CD4+ T cells from blood. Here the CDR3 DNA reads TGTGCCAGTAGTGCGCCAGGGGTTGTGGTCTACGAGCAGTACTTC. Amino acids: CASSAPGVVVYEQYF.